This TCR beta chain was sequenced in a study of breast tumors, draining lymph nodes, adjacent tissues. Study results and caveats: Tumor repertoires ranked between lymph nodes and nontumor tissue in diversity, with V and J gene preferences. The lymph node origin of tumor T cells was framed as consistent with a hypothesis, not demonstrated.

This CDR3 has 15 amino acids. V was clipped by 4 bases and J by 0 bases, with 11 bases between them. Germline V gene sequence: CDR1 SGDLS, CDR2 YYNGEE. Axillary draining lymph nodes of breast cancer patients supplied the node samples. TCRdb independently ran MiXCR on the multiplex PCR reads; one entry per CDR3 protein. Here the sample spans about 140,000 distinct CDR3 sequences, less than 35% being singletons. This clonotype was seen repeatedly, ten times or more. The antigen is not known. V is TRBV9 and J is TRBJ2-1; D is ambiguous. Sequencing was done on a sample of axillary lymph node tissue. The TCR originated in a female donor with breast cancer. Some clones in this sample may be carry-over from other donors' samples. In DNA, the CDR3 is TGTGCCAGCAGCCCCGACCCTACCTCCTACAATGAGCAGTTCTTC. Its translation is CASSPDPTSYNEQFF.